This passage covers 31 T cell receptor beta chains from one sample sequenced in a study of neoadjuvant nivolumab and ipilimumab in lung cancer. Libraries were prepared by immunoSEQ multiplex PCR; TCRdb keeps only in-frame clonotypes and omits some of them. The table has fewer than 35,000 clones, over 75% seen once. Sequences were derived from peripheral blood, sampled after neoadjuvant nivolumab, alone or with ipilimumab, at or shortly before surgery. These receptors were collected from an adult with non-small cell lung cancer.

The V gene is TRBV4-3, the J gene TRBJ2-3, with D possibly being TRBD1 (5 bases). V lost 1 base to trimming and J lost 5 bases, with 16 bases between them. The CDR3 is 16 amino acids. CDR1 LGHNA and CDR2 YSLEER come from the germline V gene. The CDR3 sequence: CASSQGAQGGVDTQYF. DNA of the CDR3: TGCGCCAGCAGCCAAGGGGCGCAGGGCGGTGTAGATACGCAGTATTTT.

The chain carries TRBV6-5 and TRBJ1-2, with D uncertain. V lost 0 bases and J 4 bases, leaving 15 bases between the germline ends. CDR3 size: 16 residues. The germline gives CDR1 MNHEY, CDR2 SVGAGI. CDR3 sequence: CASSYSAIGGGYGYTF. As DNA, the CDR3 is TGTGCCAGCAGTTACTCGGCCATAGGAGGAGGCTATGGCTACACCTTC.

CDR3 sequence (DNA): TGCGCCAGCAGCTTGGGGACCTCGGCCTCCTACGAGCAGTACTTC. Its translation: CASSLGTSASYEQYF. The chain uses TRBV5-1 and TRBJ2-7; D ambiguous. V was shortened by 0 bases and J by 0 bases, with 10 bases between the two germline ends. The CDR3 sequence is 15 residues long. Germline CDR1 reads SGHRS; CDR2 reads YFSETQ.

CDR3 bases: TGTGCCAGCAGTTTGAGGTCCAGCAATCAGCCCCAGCATTTT. Its protein is CASSLRSSNQPQHF. The V call is TRBV28, the J call TRBJ1-5, with D hard to call. The CDR3 extends over 14 amino acids. In germline, CDR1 is MDHEN, CDR2 SYDVKM. Trimming removed 3 bases from V and 1 base from J, with 7 bases in between.

The chain employs TRBV5-6 and TRBJ1-6; maybe TRBD1 (6 bases). Germline V gene lookup returns CDR1 SGHDT and CDR2 YYEEEE. This CDR3 is 17 amino acids long. V dropped 0 bases and J dropped 9 bases, with 19 bases sitting between them. The CDR3 here is CASSLVRMTGTFSPLHF. In DNA, the CDR3 is TGTGCCAGCAGCTTGGTCCGCATGACAGGAACCTTTTCACCCCTCCACTTT.

DNA of the CDR3: TGTGCCAGCAGCTTTGACCCGAACACTGAAGCTTTCTTT. This codes for CASSFDPNTEAFF. The chain links TRBV7-3 to TRBJ1-1, with unresolved D. Trimming cost V 3 bases and J 1 base, with 6 bases left between them. Germline CDR1 reads SGHTA; CDR2 reads FQGTGA. CDR3 size: 13 residues.

This clone appeared once. The chain has TRBV5-4 and TRBJ1-2; possibly TRBD1 for D (6 bases). V gave up 5 bases and J gave up 0 bases, with 26 bases separating them. Germline V lookup: CDR1 SGHNT, CDR2 YYREEE (reference sequence). This CDR3 is built from 19 residues. CDR3 sequence reads: CASSPKRGGQGASNYGYTF. The CDR3 DNA is TGTGCCAGCAGTCCGAAACGGGGGGGGCAGGGAGCATCTAACTATGGCTACACCTTC.

The chain couples TRBV18 to TRBJ1-6, with TRBD1 as a possible D gene (5 bases). The CDR3 contains 15 residues. Per the germline V gene, CDR1 is KGHSH and CDR2 is LQKENI. V was shortened by 0 bases and J by 7 bases, with 10 bases between the two germline ends. The CDR3 sequence is CASSPPAGTNSPLHF. DNA of the CDR3: TGTGCCAGCTCACCACCGGCAGGGACGAATTCACCCCTCCACTTT.

V gene TRBV4-2 combines with J gene TRBJ1-6; TRBD1 is a possible D gene (6 bases). The CDR3 length is 16 residues. Trimming removed 1 base at V and 9 bases at J, with 16 bases between. CDR1 LGHNA and CDR2 YNFKEQ come from the germline V gene. For the CDR3, the DNA is TGTGCCAGCAGCCAAGCGGTGGGGGCCCGCGGTTCACCCCTCCACTTT. It yields the protein CASSQAVGARGSPLHF.

The rearrangement links TRBV11-2 to TRBJ2-5, with D perhaps matching TRBD2 (7 bases). Germline V lookup: CDR1 SGHAT, CDR2 FQNNGV. CDR3 length: 15 residues. Trimming cost V 0 bases and J 2 bases, with 10 bases left between them. In DNA form, the CDR3 reads TGTGCCAGCAGCTTAGACAGGGGAGGGCAAGAGACCCAGTACTTC. It codes for CASSLDRGGQETQYF.

The chain links TRBV7-6 to TRBJ2-7; 10 bases are shared with TRBD1. The trim removed 5 bases at V and 12 bases at J, leaving 10 bases unmatched. CDR1 is SGHVS, CDR2 FNYEAQ, per germline. The CDR3 is 13 residues long. For the CDR3, the DNA is TGTGCCAGCAGCCAAGCTGGGACAGGGGTACCGTACTTC. It encodes CASSQAGTGVPYF. Complete variable domain (other parts from reference TRBV7-6 and TRBJ2-7): GAGVSQSPRYKVTKRGQDVALRCDPISGHVSLYWYRQALGQGPEFLTYFNYEAQQDKSGLPNDRFSAERPEGSISTLTIQRTEQRDSAMYRCASSQAGTGVPYFGPGTRLTVT.

V and J are TRBV2 and TRBJ1-1, with TRBD1 as a possible D gene (5 bases). Germline CDR1 is SNHLY and CDR2 is FYNNEI. Trimming took off 7 bases at V and 5 bases at J, with 17 bases between the two ends. The CDR3 sequence is 14 residues long. CDR3 protein: CASTLARGGTEAFF. The CDR3 region has the DNA TGTGCCAGCACTTTAGCGCGCGGGGGGACTGAAGCTTTCTTT.

The V call is TRBV10-3, the J call TRBJ2-5; 10 bases agree with TRBD2. CDR3 size: 15 residues. J was trimmed by 1 base and V by 2 bases; bases with no gene match: 1. The germline CDR1 and CDR2 sequences are ENHRY and SYGVKD. CDR3 sequence reads: CAISEASGGQETQYF. CDR3 nucleotides: TGTGCCATCAGTGAGGCTAGCGGGGGCCAAGAGACCCAGTACTTC.

The rearrangement links TRBV5-6 to TRBJ2-7; perhaps TRBD2 as D (5 bases). The germline V gene has CDR1 SGHDT and CDR2 YYEEEE. The CDR3 has 12 residues. Trimming shortened V by 4 bases and J by 3 bases, and 8 bases separated the two germline ends. This CDR3 is CASSREGYEQYF. The CDR3 bases are TGTGCCAGCAGCCGAGAGGGCTACGAGCAGTACTTC.

The chain joins TRBV9 to TRBJ1-1; D is perhaps TRBD1 (5 bases). The CDR3 spans 16 residues. Trimming stripped 4 bases from V and 0 bases from J, with 16 bases between. In germline, CDR1 is SGDLS, CDR2 YYNGEE. The CDR3 nucleotides are TGTGCCAGCAGCTCTAGAGGGGTTGGGGTGAACACTGAAGCTTTCTTT. It is translated as CASSSRGVGVNTEAFF.

This clone was seen just once. The V gene is TRBV4-2, the J gene TRBJ2-1; D is undetermined. CDR1 is LGHNA, CDR2 YNFKEQ, per germline. Deletions cut 5 bases from V and 6 bases from J, with 11 bases between. The CDR3 runs to 13 residues. The CDR3 DNA is TGTGCCAGCAGCTACGACCCAATCAATGAGCAGTTCTTC. Protein sequence: CASSYDPINEQFF.

V and J are TRBV5-4 and TRBJ1-2, with unresolved D. The CDR3 totals 12 residues. Trimming removed 3 bases at V and 8 bases at J, with 11 bases between. Germline loops: CDR1 SGHNT, CDR2 YYREEE (reference sequence). This CDR3 is CASSWSPGGYTF. In DNA form, the CDR3 reads TGTGCCAGCAGCTGGAGTCCGGGCGGCTACACCTTC. The full variable domain, its missing parts supplied by reference TRBV5-4 and TRBJ1-2, is ETGVTQSPTHLIKTRGQQVTLRCSSQSGHNTVSWYQQALGQGPQFIFQYYREEENGRGNFPPRFSGLQFPNYSSELNVNALELDDSALYLCASSWSPGGYTFGSGTRLTVV.

The CDR3 bases are TGTGCCAGCTCAGAGGGGCTGAACACTGAAGCTTTCTTT. This translates into CASSEGLNTEAFF. The gene calls are TRBV6-5 and TRBJ1-1; a possible D gene is TRBD1 (5 bases). The V gene lost 8 bases and the J gene lost 0 bases, with 10 bases spanning the gap. The germline CDR1 and CDR2 sequences are MNHEY and SVGAGI. The CDR3 consists of 13 residues.

This sequence joins TRBV7-3 and TRBJ2-7, with D perhaps given as TRBD1 or TRBD2 (5 bases each). The V gene's germline CDR1 is SGHTA and CDR2 FQGTGA. The CDR3 sequence is 14 residues long. Trimming shortened V by 2 bases and J by 5 bases, and 13 bases separated the two germline ends. As DNA, the CDR3 is TGTGCCAGCAGCTTAGCAGGGAGTGGGAACGAGCAGTACTTC. It codes for CASSLAGSGNEQYF.

V gene TRBV19 combines with J gene TRBJ2-3; D is possibly TRBD2 (6 bases). The CDR3 has 14 residues. V was trimmed by 9 bases and J by 2 bases, leaving 15 bases between them. Germline CDR1 LNHDA, CDR2 SQIVND (reference sequence). Here the CDR3 DNA reads TGTGCCAGCGGGACTTGGGACGACACAGATACGCAGTATTTT. This gives the protein CASGTWDDTDTQYF.

J is TRBJ2-1 and V is TRBV29-1; 11 bases match TRBD2. From germline, CDR1 is SQVTM and CDR2 ANQGSEA. After removal of 7 bases from V and 9 bases from J, the junction contained 11 bases not matched to a gene. The CDR3 spans 14 residues. CDR3 sequence (DNA): TGCAGCGGCCAACCGGGACTAGCGGTTTCTGAGCAGTTCTTC. Its protein product is CSGQPGLAVSEQFF.

A single count supports this clone. The gene calls are TRBV29-1 and TRBJ2-7; D gene unclear. This CDR3 region has 12 residues. CDR1 and CDR2 (germline): SQVTM, ANQGSEA. The germline V and J ends were trimmed by 0 bases and 4 bases, with 7 bases remaining between them. CDR3 sequence (DNA): TGCAGCGTTGAAGAGCATGGGTACGAGCAGTACTTC. Translating gives CSVEEHGYEQYF.

The V gene is TRBV5-1, the J gene TRBJ2-3, with D tentatively TRBD1 (6 bases). The CDR3 totals 14 residues. The germline CDR1 and CDR2 sequences are SGHRS and YFSETQ. Deletions cut 3 bases from V and 2 bases from J, with 10 bases between. The CDR3 DNA reads as TGCGCCAGCAGCTCTGGACAGTACACAGATACGCAGTATTTT. Its protein is CASSSGQYTDTQYF.

J is TRBJ1-2 and V is TRBV5-1, with D perhaps TRBD1 (6 bases). The CDR3 has 13 residues. V gave up 4 bases and J gave up 4 bases, with 11 bases separating them. Germline CDR1 is SGHRS and CDR2 is YFSETQ. The CDR3 reads CASSNTGLYGYTF. The CDR3 bases are TGCGCCAGCAGCAATACAGGGCTCTATGGCTACACCTTC.

This chain joins TRBV5-4 and TRBJ1-2; 7 nucleotides line up with TRBD1. Germline CDR1 SGHNT, CDR2 YYREEE (reference sequence). Trimming at V came to 4 bases and at J to 4 bases, leaving 10 bases not matched to a gene. The CDR3 loop spans 15 amino acids. CDR3 protein: CASSPRRTGSYGYTF. CDR3 sequence (DNA): TGTGCCAGCAGCCCCCGGCGGACAGGCTCCTATGGCTACACCTTC.

The sample holds one count of this clone. The V gene is TRBV5-1, the J gene TRBJ2-3; D not certain. Germline V lookup: CDR1 SGHRS, CDR2 YFSETQ. The CDR3 contains 13 residues. V lost 0 bases and J lost 4, with 6 bases in between. The CDR3 bases are TGCGCCAGCAGCTTGGTCGTTTCAGATACGCAGTATTTT. Protein: CASSLVVSDTQYF.

In DNA form, the CDR3 reads TGCGCCAGCAGCTCGGACGGCAATGAGCAGTTCTTC. This gives the protein CASSSDGNEQFF. This chain joins TRBV5-1 and TRBJ2-1; D ambiguous. Germline V gene sequence: CDR1 SGHRS, CDR2 YFSETQ. With 3 bases removed from V and 6 bases from J, the gap between germline ends came to 7 bases. The CDR3 runs to 12 residues.

J is TRBJ2-6 and V is TRBV12-5; no clear D. V lost 0 bases to trimming and J lost 4 bases, with 13 bases between them. Germline loops: CDR1 LGHNT, CDR2 FRNRAP. This CDR3 contains 17 residues. The CDR3 DNA is TGTGCTAGTGGTTTGGTACGCAGACGGTCCGGGGCCAACGTCCTGACTTTC. Residues: CASGLVRRRSGANVLTF.

The V call is TRBV10-3, the J call TRBJ2-3, with D maybe TRBD2 (6 bases). The ends were cut back, 0 bases at V and 6 bases at J, with 16 bases in the middle. CDR1 and CDR2 (germline): ENHRY, SYGVKD. CDR3 length: 16 amino acids. The CDR3 spells CAISESSGPLGDTQYF. In DNA, the CDR3 is TGTGCCATCAGTGAGTCTAGCGGACCGCTGGGGGATACGCAGTATTTT.

The chain carries TRBV6-1 and TRBJ1-1; D gene uncertain. The CDR3 is made up of 15 amino acids. The V gene's germline CDR1 is MNHNS and CDR2 SASEGT. V was clipped by 6 bases and J by 5 bases, with 19 bases between them. The CDR3 sequence is CASSGLGWAVTEAFF. The CDR3 DNA follows: TGTGCCAGCAGCGGTCTAGGCTGGGCGGTGACTGAAGCTTTCTTT.

This clone was recorded only once. This chain uses TRBV7-2 with TRBJ2-7; D not certain. CDR1 and CDR2 (germline): SGHTA, FQGNSA. This CDR3 has 11 amino acids. Trimming stripped 0 bases from V and 5 bases from J, with 2 bases between. This chain's CDR3 is CASSLAHEQYF. CDR3 DNA: TGTGCCAGCAGCTTAGCCCACGAGCAGTACTTC.